This T cell receptor beta chain was identified during a study of T-cell memory formation after mild COVID-19. Study as a whole: The study found TCR clusters largely donor specific. Study-wide findings and caveats: The finding that pre-infection memory included some responding clones suggested that cross-reactive memory joined.

The sample holds many counts of this clonotype. Its antigen is currently unknown. TCRdb recomputed calls from the 5' RACE reads with MiXCR, one row per CDR3 protein. This table has approximately 350,000 distinct CDR3 sequences, roughly an eighth appearing once. The length of the CDR3 is 16 residues. CDR1 is MNHEY and CDR2 is SVGEGT in the germline V gene. Unmatched junction bases numbered 8, after V lost 8 bases and J lost 3 bases. Sequenced material: PBMCs or a T cell subset sorted from them (not recorded which). The V gene is TRBV6-2 or TRBV6-3, the J gene TRBJ2-2, with 11 bases identical to TRBD1. The sequence was collected from a man younger than 35 who had mild COVID-19 (a few samples of this study predate the infection). Cell type and time point are not known. For the CDR3, the DNA is TGTGCCAGCCGGAACCCGGGACAGGGGGACACCGGGGAGCTGTTTTTT. Amino acids: CASRNPGQGDTGELFF.